This TCR beta chain derives from a study of human T cells and chemical hapten exposure. This CDR3 spans 16 amino acids. Germline lookup yields CDR1 MNHEY and CDR2 SVGAGI. Between the trimmed V and J ends, which lost 6 bases and 1 base, there was a span of 18 bases. Regarding time point: patch test 1, 2 weeks after DPC sensitization. Regarding treatment: therapeutic diphenylcyclopropenone sensitization with weekly scalp DPC. One entry per CDR3 protein results from TCRdb running MiXCR on the RACE reads. The sample has more than 65,000 distinct CDR3 sequences; around a third are singletons. This clonotype was obtained from a man aged 35-49 years with alopecia areata. Some clones in this sample may be carry-over from other donors' samples. Material: whole blood, obtained in connection with sensitization to the hapten diphenylcyclopropenone (DPC). The chain links TRBV6-5 to TRBJ2-5; D perhaps matches TRBD2 (6 bases). CDR3 in amino acids: CASSNLGRAGQETQYF. CDR3 bases: TGTGCCAGCAGCAACCTTGGTAGAGCGGGCCAAGAGACCCAGTACTTC.